This T cell receptor (beta chain) was captured by sequencing in a study of blood T cell repertoires in COVID-19. This clone was picked up one time. Sequencing was performed with immunoSEQ multiplex PCR; in TCRdb, only in-frame clones are kept and a portion is missing. This table has about 260,000 clones, about 88% appearing once. V lost 11 bases and J lost 7, with 17 bases in between. The CDR3 is 12 residues long. Germline CDR1 is SNHLY and CDR2 is FYNNEI. Sequenced input: peripheral blood. The source is a man younger than 35 with active or convalescent COVID-19. V usage is TRBV2 and J usage is TRBJ1-2; D is perhaps TRBD1 (6 bases). CDR3 protein: CAARVGALGYTF. In DNA form, the CDR3 reads TGTGCCGCCCGGGTGGGGGCGCTTGGCTACACCTTC.